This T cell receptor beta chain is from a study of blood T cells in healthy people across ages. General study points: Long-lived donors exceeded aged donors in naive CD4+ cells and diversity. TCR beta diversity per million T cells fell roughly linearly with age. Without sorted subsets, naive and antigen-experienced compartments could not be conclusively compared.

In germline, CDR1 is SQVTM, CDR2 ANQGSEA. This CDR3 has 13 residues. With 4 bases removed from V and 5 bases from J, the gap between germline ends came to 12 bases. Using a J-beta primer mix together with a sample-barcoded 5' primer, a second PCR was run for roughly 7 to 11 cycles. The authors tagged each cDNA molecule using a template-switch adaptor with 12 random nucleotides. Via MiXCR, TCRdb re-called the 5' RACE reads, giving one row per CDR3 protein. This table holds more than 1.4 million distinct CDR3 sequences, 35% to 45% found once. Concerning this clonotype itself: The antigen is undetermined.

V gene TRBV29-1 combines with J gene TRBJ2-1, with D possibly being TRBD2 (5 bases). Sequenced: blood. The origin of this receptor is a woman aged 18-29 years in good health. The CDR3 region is CSVGGGSHNEQFF. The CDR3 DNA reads TGCAGCGTTGGTGGTGGGAGCCACAATGAGCAGTTCTTC.